This TCR beta chain was profiled in a study of Graves' ophthalmopathy and Graves' hyperthyroidism. Study findings and constraints: As the model predicted ophthalmopathy progression, it achieved a sensitivity of 70% to 71% and a specificity of about 72%. Blood samples also showed most expanded thyroid clonotypes exceeding 0.001 frequency.

Amplified material comprised TCR beta CDR3 regions derived from RNA transcripts. First-round RT-PCR used HTBI primers; second-round multiplex PCR followed. TCRdb used MiXCR to reprocess the multiplex PCR reads, holding one entry per CDR3 protein. The repertoire includes about 210,000 distinct CDR3 sequences, 25% to 30% of them detected once, and approximately 9.1% sits in the top ten. This clonotype showed up many times. Its antigen remains unknown. Pregnancy or lactation, uncontrolled infections and other autoimmune diseases were grounds for excluding patients. The diagnostic workup employed clinical symptoms, serum thyroxine, TRAb, thyroid ultrasound and orbital computed tomography. There are 11 residues in the CDR3. The V end lost 2 bases, the J end lost 5 bases, and 6 bases lay between the germline ends. Germline loops: CDR1 DFQATT, CDR2 SNEGSKA (reference sequence).

Material: peripheral blood. This TCR was recovered from a man aged 50-59 years with Graves' ophthalmopathy. V and J are TRBV20-1 and TRBJ2-5; D gene unclear. The CDR3 nucleotides read TGCAGTGCTAGAATAAGGGAGACCCAGTACTTC. Its protein product is CSARIRETQYF.